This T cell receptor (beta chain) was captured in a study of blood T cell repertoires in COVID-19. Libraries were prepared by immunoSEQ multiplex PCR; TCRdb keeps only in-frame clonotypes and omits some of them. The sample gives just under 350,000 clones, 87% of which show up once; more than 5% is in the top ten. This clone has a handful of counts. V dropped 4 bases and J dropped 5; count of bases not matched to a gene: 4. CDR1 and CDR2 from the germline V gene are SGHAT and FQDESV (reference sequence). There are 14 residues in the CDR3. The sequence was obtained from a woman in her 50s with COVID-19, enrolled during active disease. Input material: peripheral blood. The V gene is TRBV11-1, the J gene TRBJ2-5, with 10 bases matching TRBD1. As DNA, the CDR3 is TGTGCCAGCAGCTCGGGACAGGGGATCGAGACCCAGTACTTC. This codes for CASSSGQGIETQYF.